This is a list of T cell receptor beta chains from one sample in a study of OX40 agonist ivuxolimab in advanced cancers. Profiled with immunoSEQ multiplex PCR; TCRdb holds only in-frame clones, not every one. The sample lists about 58,000 clones, less than 90% seen once, with approximately 3% in the top ten. Material: CD4+ or CD8+ T cells sorted from blood, obtained in a trial of the OX40 agonist ivuxolimab. These receptors were taken from an adult with an advanced solid tumor such as melanoma, head and neck, liver or kidney cancer. The CDR3 runs from the conserved cysteine through the conserved F or W. A D gene is named only where the DNA matches it firmly. Clone size is not always given. Where it is, it says once, few, many or a class for expanded clones.

TRBJ1-5	-	TRBV4-1	-	TGCGCCAGCAGCCAAACCCGACAGGTCTCAAGTAGCAATCAGCCCCAGCATTTT	CASSQTRQVSSSNQPQHF
TRBJ2-5	once	TRBV4-1	TRBD2	TGCGCCAGCCCCCTAGGACTAGCGGGGCCTTTCAAAGAGACCCAGTACTTC	CASPLGLAGPFKETQYF
TRBJ2-3	-	TRBV10-3	-	TGTGCCATCGGGACTAGCACAGATACGCAGTATTTT	CAIGTSTDTQYF
TRBJ1-5	-	TRBV28	TRBD1	TGTGCCAGCAGTTCGGGACAGAATCAGCCCCAGCATTTT	CASSSGQNQPQHF
TRBJ2-5	-	TRBV6-5	-	TGTGCCAGCAGTTACGGGGCGGGCCAAGAGACCCAGTACTTC	CASSYGAGQETQYF
TRBJ2-7	-	TRBV10-3	-	TGTGCCATCGGTAATCAACTCAGGGCCGGGGAGCAGTACTTC	CAIGNQLRAGEQYF
TRBJ2-5	-	TRBV5-6	-	TGTGCCAGCAGTTCCGACGGCAGGGAGACCCAGTACTTC	CASSSDGRETQYF
TRBJ1-3	-	TRBV6-5	-	TGTGCCAGCAGTTATGGCTCTGGAAACACCATATATTTT	CASSYGSGNTIYF
TRBJ2-7	-	TRBV30	TRBD2	TGTGCCTGGAGTCCAGGGAGAGCGGGGGGGCCTAACGAGCAGTACTTC	CAWSPGRAGGPNEQYF
TRBJ2-5	-	TRBV6-5	TRBD2	TGTGCCAGCAGTAAGAACCGGGGGGGAGAGACCCAGTACTTC	CASSKNRGGETQYF
TRBJ2-2	-	TRBV29-1	TRBD1	TGCAGCGCGGACAGGGGGCTCGCCGGGGAGCTGTTTTTT	CSADRGLAGELFF
TRBJ2-5	-	TRBV7-2	TRBD1	TGTGCCAGCAGCCGGAACCCCCCGGGACAGGGAGGCGAGACCCAGTACTTC	CASSRNPPGQGGETQYF
TRBJ1-2	-	TRBV12-5	-	TGTGCTAGTGGTTTGAAGATTACAGGGTTAGGCTATGGCTACACCTTC	CASGLKITGLGYGYTF
TRBJ2-3	-	TRBV7-2	-	TGTGCCAGCAGCTTAGTCAGTCGACAGGATACGCAGTATTTT	CASSLVSRQDTQYF
TRBJ1-4	-	TRBV19	TRBD1	TGTGCCAGTAGACGGGGGACAGAGAATGAAAAACTGTTTTTT	CASRRGTENEKLFF
TRBJ2-3	few	TRBV28	-	TGTGCCAGCAGTTTCCCGACTACGTACACAGATACGCAGTATTTT	CASSFPTTYTDTQYF
TRBJ2-7	-	TRBV9	-	TGTGCCAGCAGCGTAGAGAGGCTGGGATACGAGCAGTACTTC	CASSVERLGYEQYF
TRBJ1-1	-	TRBV5-1	-	TGCGCCAGCAGCCTCCTCAGGGGACCGAGGTTACCTGAAGCTTTCTTT	CASSLLRGPRLPEAFF
TRBJ1-5	once	TRBV28	-	TGTGCCAGCAGTTTATCCGGGCAGGGGAATGGTGTGGGGCATTTT	CASSLSGQGNGVGHF
TRBJ2-7	-	TRBV28	TRBD1	TGTGCCAGCAACGGACAGGGGGAAACCTACGAGCAGTACTTC	CASNGQGETYEQYF
TRBJ2-1	-	TRBV7-2	TRBD2	TGTGCCAGCAGCTTAGCTAGCGGGGGGGGAAATGAGCAGTTCTTC	CASSLASGGGNEQFF
TRBJ2-1	-	TRBV7-8	-	TGTGCCAGCAGCTTAATGCCGGGCTCCTACAATGAGCAGTTCTTC	CASSLMPGSYNEQFF
TRBJ2-3	-	TRBV28	TRBD1	TGTGCCAGCAGTTCTGGACAGGGTACAGATACGCAGTATTTT	CASSSGQGTDTQYF
TRBJ1-2	-	TRBV5-4	-	TGTGCCAGCAGCTTGGCAGGGGTCGATGGCTACACCTTC	CASSLAGVDGYTF
TRBJ1-2	-	TRBV6-4	-	TGTGCCAGCAGTGAGAGCGCAGAAAGCTATGGCTACACCTTC	CASSESAESYGYTF